Below are 25 T cell receptor beta chains sequenced from a single sample in a study of T cell responses to AZD1222 COVID-19 vaccine. This table comes from immunoSEQ multiplex PCR, and its TCRdb copy is limited to in-frame clones, with some not included. Among 90,000 to 120,000 clones listed, approximately 90% were seen once. Source: peripheral blood, taken on day 0 of AZD1222 vaccination. These receptors were collected from an adult in good health.

The J gene is TRBJ2-3, the V gene TRBV7-5; TRBD2 is the table's D call, not checked against the DNA. TRBV7-5 is a listed pseudogene. The CDR3 is 13 amino acids. The CDR3 protein is CARSRTPRVTQYF. CDR3 DNA sequence: TGTGCCAGAAGCCGCACCCCCCGGGTTACGCAGTATTTT.

This chain links TRBV6-5 with TRBJ1-6, with D tentatively TRBD1 (5 bases). The germline gives CDR1 MNHEY, CDR2 SVGAGI. This CDR3 contains 14 residues. Trimming pared 5 bases from V and 10 bases from J, leaving 15 bases between. The CDR3, as DNA: TGTGCCAGCAGTATAGTGCAGGGAGAGTCACCCCTCCACTTT. Encoded protein: CASSIVQGESPLHF.

The chain uses TRBV4-1 and TRBJ1-6, with 10 nucleotides matching TRBD1. The CDR3 loop spans 15 amino acids. Germline loops: CDR1 MGHRA, CDR2 YSYEKL. Germline trimming cut 4 bases from V and 8 bases from J; bases unmatched to any gene: 5. In nucleotides, the CDR3 is TGCGCCAGCAGCCCCTGGGGACAGGGGTATTCACCCCTCCACTTT. The encoded protein is CASSPWGQGYSPLHF.

The rearrangement joins TRBV30 to TRBJ2-1; D is possibly TRBD2 (5 bases). Germline CDR1 GTSNPN, CDR2 SVGIG (reference sequence). The ends were cut back, 1 base at V and 7 bases at J, with 14 bases in the middle. There are 14 residues in the CDR3. CDR3 sequence (DNA): TGTGCCTGGAGTGGAACTAGTTGGACTAATGAGCAGTTCTTC. It yields the protein CAWSGTSWTNEQFF.

The genes are TRBV7-9 and TRBJ2-3; 12 bases align to TRBD1. The CDR3 contains 17 residues. J was trimmed by 4 bases and V by 2 bases; bases with no gene match: 7. Germline assignment: CDR1 SEHNR and CDR2 FQNEAQ (reference sequence). The CDR3 here is CASSLLRDRGRADTQYF. The CDR3 bases are TGTGCCAGCAGCTTACTGCGGGACAGGGGGCGCGCAGATACGCAGTATTTT.

The rearrangement joins TRBV4-3 to TRBJ2-1; D not certain. V lost 1 base and J lost 9, with 4 bases in between. The germline V gene has CDR1 LGHNA and CDR2 YSLEER. CDR3 size: 11 residues. CDR3 region: CASSQVGEQFF. In DNA, the CDR3 is TGCGCCAGCAGCCAAGTGGGTGAGCAGTTCTTC.

The chain couples TRBV7-8 to TRBJ1-2, with TRBD1 matching over 7 bases. The CDR3 loop spans 21 amino acids. With 1 base clipped from V and 1 base from J, the junction kept 21 bases outside the gene matches. Germline CDR1 SGHVS, CDR2 FQNEAQ. This CDR3 is CASSLVLEIGFGTVRNYGYTF. The CDR3, as DNA: TGTGCCAGCAGCTTAGTGCTGGAGATCGGATTCGGGACAGTTCGTAACTATGGCTACACCTTC.

The V and J genes are TRBV7-9 and TRBJ2-7; 10 bases map to TRBD2. Losses at the gene ends were 4 bases for V and 5 bases for J; bases not matched to a gene: 5. From germline, CDR1 is SEHNR and CDR2 FQNEAQ (reference sequence). CDR3 size: 14 residues. The CDR3 region is CASSWPGTSDEQYF. CDR3 sequence (DNA): TGTGCCAGCAGCTGGCCCGGGACTAGCGACGAGCAGTACTTC.

V gene TRBV19 combines with J gene TRBJ1-5; D uncertain. The CDR3 is 13 residues long. The ends were cut back, 8 bases at V and 0 bases at J, with 8 bases in the middle. CDR1 LNHDA and CDR2 SQIVND come from the germline V gene (reference sequence). In nucleotides, the CDR3 is TGTGCCAGTCTGCGGATTAGCAATCAGCCCCAGCATTTT. Its protein is CASLRISNQPQHF. Variable domain in full (rest from reference TRBV19 and TRBJ1-5): DGGITQSPKYLFRKEGQNVTLSCEQNLNHDAMYWYRQDPGQGLRLIYYSQIVNDFQKGDIAEGYSVSREKKESFPLTVTSAQKNPTAFYLCASLRISNQPQHFGDGTRLSIL.

The genes are TRBV27 and TRBJ1-6; no reliable D call. Germline V lookup: CDR1 MNHEY, CDR2 SMNVEV (reference sequence). This CDR3 comprises 15 residues. Trimming removed 3 bases at V and 3 bases at J, with 9 bases between. The DNA for the CDR3 is TGTGCCAGCAGTTTGCGCCGTCACTATAATTCACCCCTCCACTTT. It translates to CASSLRRHYNSPLHF.

CDR3 region: CASSNLRGRGEQFF. CDR3 sequence (DNA): TGTGCCAGTAGTAACCTGCGGGGCCGAGGTGAGCAGTTCTTC. The chain carries TRBV19 and TRBJ2-1, with D maybe TRBD2 (6 bases). This CDR3 has 14 residues. Looked up from germline, CDR1 is LNHDA and CDR2 is SQIVND (reference sequence). V dropped 4 bases and J dropped 9 bases, with 16 bases sitting between them.

This clone was detected only once. This chain joins TRBV6-5 and TRBJ1-3, with 10 positions matching TRBD1. The germline CDR1 and CDR2 sequences are MNHEY and SVGAGI. V was clipped by 6 bases and J by 2 bases; unmatched bases: 4. This CDR3 is built from 15 residues. CDR3 loop: CASRRQGAAGNTIYF. In DNA form, the CDR3 reads TGTGCCAGCAGAAGACAGGGGGCTGCTGGAAACACCATATATTTT.

V is TRBV9 and J is TRBJ1-2; no reliable D call. The CDR3 has 15 amino acids. Per germline, CDR1 SGDLS and CDR2 YYNGEE. Trimming took 0 bases from V and 6 from J, leaving 15 bases between them. CDR3 sequence: CASSVVNSYGDGYTF. In nucleotides, the CDR3 is TGTGCCAGCAGCGTAGTGAACTCGTACGGGGATGGCTACACCTTC.

The chain couples TRBV7-7 to TRBJ2-2, with 8 bases fitting TRBD1. Per the germline V gene, CDR1 is SSHAT and CDR2 is FNYEAQ (reference sequence). The CDR3 runs 17 residues. Losses at the gene ends were 6 bases for V and 7 bases for J; bases not matched to a gene: 16. The CDR3 protein is CASSSTPGQGLGGELFF. The CDR3 region has the DNA TGTGCCAGCAGTTCAACTCCCGGACAGGGCTTGGGCGGGGAGCTGTTTTTT.

The chain couples TRBV11-3 to TRBJ2-3; 11 bases line up with TRBD2. V gave up 4 bases and J gave up 2 bases; unmatched junction bases: 2. Germline V gene lookup returns CDR1 SGHNT and CDR2 YENEEA. This CDR3 has 15 amino acids. The CDR3: CASSSGLAATDTQYF. The CDR3 nucleotides are TGTGCCAGCAGCTCGGGACTAGCGGCCACAGATACGCAGTATTTT.

The chain joins TRBV20-1 to TRBJ1-4, with 7 nucleotides matching TRBD1. The CDR3 runs 11 residues. Trimming at V came to 5 bases and at J to 8 bases, leaving 2 bases not matched to a gene. Per germline, CDR1 DFQATT and CDR2 SNEGSKA (reference sequence). The CDR3 loop is CSAPTGEKLFF. The CDR3 nucleotides read TGCAGTGCTCCGACAGGGGAAAAACTGTTTTTT.

This clone was seen only a few times. The V and J genes are TRBV27 and TRBJ2-7; TRBD1 aligns across 7 bases. The junction had 3 bases not matched to a gene; V was cut back by 6 bases and J by 1 base. Per the germline V gene, CDR1 is MNHEY and CDR2 is SMNVEV (reference sequence). The CDR3 is 13 amino acids. The DNA of the CDR3 is TGTGCCAGCAGAGGGACAGCGTCCTACGAGCAGTACTTC. It translates to CASRGTASYEQYF.

The rearrangement joins TRBV6-1 to TRBJ1-6; D possibly corresponds to TRBD1 (5 bases). The V gene lost 2 bases and the J gene lost 10 bases, with 12 bases spanning the gap. There are 14 residues in the CDR3. CDR1 is MNHNS, CDR2 SASEGT, per germline. The CDR3 bases are TGTGCCAGCAGTGAACGGGGGGGAAAGTCACCCCTCCACTTT. Protein sequence: CASSERGGKSPLHF.

V gene TRBV4-3 combines with J gene TRBJ2-2, with D tentatively TRBD1 (6 bases). Germline V lookup: CDR1 LGHNA, CDR2 YSLEER. The CDR3 runs to 15 residues. V was trimmed by 4 bases and J by 6 bases, leaving 15 bases between them. The CDR3 region is CASSLDRQVPGELFF. The CDR3 DNA is TGCGCCAGCAGCCTGGACCGACAGGTCCCCGGGGAGCTGTTTTTT.

The chain carries TRBV4-1 and TRBJ2-7; D not resolved. The CDR3 consists of 16 residues. Trimming shortened V by 0 bases and J by 3 bases, and 15 bases separated the two germline ends. Germline CDR1 and CDR2: MGHRA and YSYEKL. DNA of the CDR3: TGCGCCAGCAGCCAAGATATGGTTGGTTGGATCTACGAGCAGTACTTC. Translation gives CASSQDMVGWIYEQYF.

The V and J genes are TRBV9 and TRBJ2-3; 11 bases map to TRBD2. The CDR3 has 17 residues. With V trimmed by 3 bases and J by 3 bases, 9 bases remained unmatched. Germline V gene lookup returns CDR1 SGDLS and CDR2 YYNGEE. The CDR3 region has the DNA TGTGCCAGCAGCGCGAGATCTTCTAGCGGGGGGACAGATACGCAGTATTTT. This sequence encodes CASSARSSSGGTDTQYF.

This chain connects TRBV2 to TRBJ2-1; weak D call: TRBD1 (6 bases). Germline V lookup: CDR1 SNHLY, CDR2 FYNNEI. CDR3 length: 13 amino acids. V was pared by 11 bases and J by 7 bases, with 18 bases between. CDR3 nucleotide sequence: TGTGCCGGCAAAAAGGACAGCCCAAATGAGCAGTTCTTC. Protein product: CAGKKDSPNEQFF.

The count of this clone is one. The V call is TRBV27, the J call TRBJ2-3, with a possible D match to TRBD2 (7 bases). Trimming left V 4 bases short and J 2 bases short, with 13 bases between. Germline V gives CDR1 MNHEY, CDR2 SMNVEV (reference sequence). The CDR3 contains 15 residues. The CDR3 DNA reads TGTGCCAGCAGTTCCAGGGGAGGGGACACAGATACGCAGTATTTT. Amino acid sequence: CASSSRGGDTDTQYF.

The rearrangement joins TRBV11-2 to TRBJ1-1, with D hard to call. CDR1 SGHAT and CDR2 FQNNGV come from the germline V gene. The CDR3 spans 14 residues. Deletions cut 1 base from V and 1 base from J, with 7 bases between. The CDR3 is CASSLVPGNTEAFF. The CDR3 nucleotides are TGTGCCAGCAGCTTAGTTCCAGGGAACACTGAAGCTTTCTTT.

The chain joins TRBV7-2 to TRBJ1-6; D perhaps matches TRBD1 (6 bases). Germline values: CDR1 SGHTA, CDR2 FQGNSA. The CDR3 contains 14 residues. V lost 7 bases and J 7 bases, leaving 14 bases between the germline ends. The CDR3 sequence is CASTLDRRNSPLHF. In DNA form, the CDR3 reads TGTGCCAGCACCCTCGACAGGAGGAATTCACCCCTCCACTTT.